Sequencing of this TCR beta chain was carried out in a study of T cell responses to AZD1222 COVID-19 vaccine (dated by TCRdb to the early 2020s). At the level of the whole study: TCR sequencing was performed for 230 to 250 trial participants, of whom around 200 were given two doses of AZD1222 and 26 were given two doses of MenACWY control vaccine. Trial participants were enrolled into age subgroups of 18-55, 56-69 and 70-plus years, which contained around 150, 29 and 61 TCR-sequenced participants, respectively. The full study reports these points: Reportedly, almost half of the unique spike-specific TCRs recognized epitopes lying outside the regions that are mutated in the B.1.351 and B.1.1.7 variants. A significant rise in spike-specific TCR breadth and depth was observed after two AZD1222 doses relative to day 0 and relative to MenACWY recipients. The whole spike protein was spanned by vaccine-associated CD4 TCRs, and dominant responses were seen in regions 160-218 and 743-854. Conclusions about previously exposed vaccinees were limited because only six AZD1222 recipients were SARS-CoV-2 seropositive at baseline. Participants were mostly white British and included more females than males, and it was suggested by the authors that clonal diversity may have been underestimated. The 56-69-year group was small, and its depth increase did not reach significance, likely because of low power. Because no samples from the day 14 peak response were available, repertoires could be characterized only after the peak T cell response.

According to the study, the label for this sample's time point signals: about 28 days (+/-7) after the second vaccine dose. AZD1222 recipients given second doses at about 4 weeks or at about 12 weeks were pooled, since spike-specific TCR depth and breadth were not found to differ between the two schedules. The vaccinee samples were drawn from two UK trials, COV001 and COV002, one of which was a single-blind randomized controlled phase 2/3 trial testing AZD1222 (ChAdOx1 nCoV-19) in healthy adults. For TCRbeta chain sequencing, PBMC samples were collected from trial participants at day 0 and at day 28 after the second dose. As to this clone: No cognate antigen has been identified for it. No clone much larger than this one lies a single base away; base qualities are absent.

CDR1 and CDR2 were assigned from the germline V gene as ENHRY and SYGVKD. Reading from cysteine to phenylalanine, the CDR3 counts 11 amino acids. Only the CDR3 portion is preserved as DNA: 33 bases, with reading frame beginning at the first base. The germline V and J ends show losses of 10 bases and 5 bases respectively, and no gene match explains 2 bases of the junction. The CDR3 regions of human TCRbeta chains were subjected to immunosequencing. Per the original workflow: Repertoire TCRs were matched against a reference library of SARS-CoV-2-specific TCRs generated with the MIRA antigen-specificity platform. Breadth was defined as the fraction of unique TCRs that were SARS-CoV-2-associated, and depth was defined as the fraction of total T cells that were SARS-CoV-2-associated. Using the MIRA data, every spike-specific TCR was mapped to the spike region that the TCR reacted to and assigned to either a CD4 or a CD8 class. Log10-transformed breadth and depth values were compared by one-way ANOVA with Sidak's multiple comparisons tests. The table was pulled from immuneACCESS by TCRdb, which kept in-frame rearrangements only. Such tables lose some clones; where checked, under half of the loss comes from unresolved V genes, and the rest has no known cause. D and trimming were read from the DNA, whereas the V and J calls and clone size are those reported in that table. Counted in this sample were roughly 100,000 clones; 90% to 95% of them appeared once. 8% to 8.5% of the sample is in the top ten clones.

The receptor's source is an adult who received the AZD1222 COVID-19 vaccine. The input for sequencing was peripheral blood, taken 28 days after the second AZD1222 dose. Rearrangement joined TRBV10-3 to TRBJ2-7, and 10 junction bases match TRBD2. The CDR3 is CATSGSNEQYF. The sequenced DNA is TGTGCCACTAGCGGGAGCAACGAGCAGTACTTC.